Presented here are 14 T cell receptor beta chains from one specimen sequenced in a study of CD8 T cells in ankylosing spondylitis. Via MiXCR, TCRdb re-called the 5' RACE reads, giving one row per CDR3 protein. This sample has 150,000 or so distinct CDR3 sequences; approximately 9% occur once, and the top ten carry around 16%. Sequenced sample: blood, either unsorted or a sorted T cell fraction (not recorded which). The receptor source for this set is a female donor with ankylosing spondylitis or in good health (not recorded which).

The genes are TRBV20-1 and TRBJ1-2; 12 positions match TRBD1. This CDR3 spans 15 amino acids. Germline V lookup: CDR1 DFQATT, CDR2 SNEGSKA (reference sequence). The ends lost 6 bases at V and 8 bases at J; junction bases unmatched: 13. CDR3 amino acids: CSAVFRDRGLKGYTF. CDR3 DNA: TGCAGTGCCGTATTCCGGGACAGGGGGCTTAAAGGCTACACCTTC.

This clonotype was seen a few times. This rearrangement joins TRBV5-1 to TRBJ2-1; possibly TRBD1 or TRBD2 for D (6 bases each). CDR1 SGHRS and CDR2 YFSETQ come from the germline V gene. Trimming took off 4 bases at V and 7 bases at J, with 21 bases between the two ends. The CDR3 totals 16 residues. The CDR3 loop is CASSIEGGLVENEQFF. The CDR3 DNA follows: TGCGCCAGCAGCATCGAGGGGGGCTTAGTTGAAAATGAGCAGTTCTTC.

The chain is built from TRBV29-1 and TRBJ2-7; 7 bases are shared with TRBD2. The V and J ends lost 4 bases and 0 bases, in that order; junction bases with no gene match: 6. This CDR3 comprises 14 residues. Germline CDR1 is SQVTM and CDR2 is ANQGSEA. CDR3 DNA sequence: TGCAGCGTTGTCCAAGCGGGACTCTCCTACGAGCAGTACTTC. Translated: CSVVQAGLSYEQYF.

This clonotype was detected many times. The V gene is TRBV2, the J gene TRBJ2-7; D possibly uses TRBD1 or TRBD2 (5 bases each). V was cut by 3 bases and J by 3 bases, with 6 bases left in between. CDR1 SNHLY and CDR2 FYNNEI come from the germline V gene. This CDR3 spans 12 amino acids. The CDR3: CASSEGDYEQYF. In nucleotides, the CDR3 is TGTGCCAGCAGTGAGGGGGACTACGAGCAGTACTTC. Full variable domain (remainder filled in from reference TRBV2 and TRBJ2-7): EPEVTQTPSHQVTQMGQEVILRCVPISNHLYFYWYRQILGQKVEFLVSFYNNEISEKSEIFDDQFSVERPDGSNFTLKIRSTKLEDSAMYFCASSEGDYEQYFGPGTRLTVT.

The chain joins TRBV3-1 to TRBJ2-7; either TRBD1 or TRBD2 may supply D (6 bases each). Trimming removed 4 bases from V and 7 bases from J, with 23 bases in between. Germline V gene data show CDR1 as LGHDT and CDR2 as YNNKEL (reference sequence). This CDR3 comprises 16 residues. CDR3 DNA sequence: TGTGCCAGCAGCCCTAGTTGGGGGCAGGGGCGGGAAGAGCAGTACTTC. Protein product: CASSPSWGQGREEQYF.

The V gene is TRBV11-2, the J gene TRBJ2-2, with D maybe TRBD1 (6 bases). The CDR3 runs to 15 residues. Trimming removed 2 bases from V and 3 bases from J, with 10 bases in between. Germline assignment: CDR1 SGHAT and CDR2 FQNNGV. Here the CDR3 reads CASSLQGQHTGELFF. The DNA of the CDR3 is TGTGCCAGCAGCTTACAGGGACAACACACCGGGGAGCTGTTTTTT.

This clonotype was detected a few times. The V gene is TRBV5-4, the J gene TRBJ2-3, with 7 positions matching TRBD2. V shed 0 bases and J 6 bases; nucleotides not matched to a gene: 7. This CDR3 is 15 amino acids long. Germline V lookup: CDR1 SGHNT, CDR2 YYREEE (reference sequence). The CDR3 here is CASSLGGGPGDTQYF. The DNA of the CDR3 is TGTGCCAGCAGCTTGGGGGGAGGGCCGGGGGATACGCAGTATTTT.

This clonotype has only a few counts. The rearrangement uses TRBV12-3 or TRBV12-4 and TRBJ2-1; 8 nucleotides align to TRBD2. The CDR3 is 14 amino acids. After removal of 4 bases from V and 9 bases from J, the junction contained 8 bases not matched to a gene. The CDR3 here is CASSSAGERGEQFF. The CDR3 DNA is TGTGCCAGCAGTTCAGCGGGAGAAAGAGGTGAGCAGTTCTTC.

The CDR3 DNA reads TGTGCCAGCAGCATATCAGGACAGCCAGGGACCGATGAGCAGTTCTTC. This translates into CASSISGQPGTDEQFF. The chain has TRBV7-9 and TRBJ2-1, with D maybe TRBD1 (6 bases). There are 16 residues in the CDR3. Germline values: CDR1 SEHNR, CDR2 FQNEAQ (reference sequence). With 5 bases removed from V and 8 bases from J, the gap between germline ends came to 22 bases.

The chain is built from TRBV27 and TRBJ2-7, with TRBD1 matching over 7 bases. Trimming cost V 5 bases and J 5 bases; bases outside gene matches: 9. The germline CDR1 and CDR2 sequences are MNHEY and SMNVEV (reference sequence). This CDR3 comprises 14 residues. CDR3 loop: CASSDAGTVNEQYF. The CDR3 nucleotides are TGTGCCAGCAGTGACGCCGGGACAGTAAACGAGCAGTACTTC.

The table lists this clonotype with many counts. Here the CDR3 reads CASSQLGTSDEQFF. The CDR3 coding sequence is TGCGCCAGCAGCCAACTCGGGACTAGTGATGAGCAGTTCTTC. This chain joins TRBV4-3 and TRBJ2-1, with 8 bases aligning to TRBD2. The germline CDR1 and CDR2 sequences are LGHNA and YSLEER. There are 14 residues in the CDR3. V lost 2 bases to trimming and J lost 8 bases; unmatched junction nucleotides: 5.

This clonotype was seen repeatedly, ten times or more. The rearrangement uses TRBV4-3 and TRBJ2-7; D possibly corresponds to TRBD2 (6 bases). Germline loops: CDR1 LGHNA, CDR2 YSLEER. The CDR3 runs to 14 residues. Trimming took off 2 bases at V and 1 base at J, with 9 bases between the two ends. The CDR3 DNA sequence: TGCGCCAGCAGCCAACTCGGGAGTTCCTACGAGCAGTACTTC. It translates to CASSQLGSSYEQYF.

The CDR3 spells CASSLDSSRGNEQFF. The CDR3 coding sequence is TGCGCCAGCAGCTTGGATTCTAGCCGGGGCAATGAGCAGTTCTTC. V usage is TRBV5-1 and J usage is TRBJ2-1, with D possibly matching TRBD2 (5 bases). Germline loops: CDR1 SGHRS, CDR2 YFSETQ. The CDR3 is 15 residues long. V dropped 0 bases and J dropped 6 bases, with 13 bases sitting between them.

This clonotype was detected only a few times. The genes are TRBV5-1 and TRBJ2-5; the D is unclear. Trimming removed 1 base from V and 4 bases from J, with 8 bases in between. The CDR3 extends over 13 amino acids. Germline-derived CDR1 and CDR2 are SGHRS and YFSETQ. The CDR3 sequence is CASSLYTAETQYF. The CDR3 coding sequence is TGCGCCAGCAGCTTGTACACAGCAGAGACCCAGTACTTC.